A single sample is the source of the 32 T cell receptor beta chains below, sequenced in a study of shared clonotypes between healthy human individuals. Repertoires were generated with immunoSEQ multiplex PCR, while TCRdb's copy carries only in-frame clones and drops some. The sample lists some 2,400,000 clones; 90% to 96% were seen once. The sequencing input was naive CD4+ T cells sorted from blood. Subset of the sample: CD45RA+ positively selected. Receptors were obtained from a man between 18 and 35 years old in good health.

This clone has only one observation. The rearrangement joins TRBV28 to TRBJ1-2, with D unclear. The germline gives CDR1 MDHEN, CDR2 SYDVKM. The CDR3 spans 14 residues. V lost 3 bases, J lost 2 bases, and 10 bases lay in between. The CDR3 DNA reads as TGTGCCAGCAGTTTGCGTACAGAGAACTATGGCTACACCTTC. Translated, it gives CASSLRTENYGYTF.

This chain uses TRBV2 with TRBJ2-5; D ambiguous. Germline CDR1 is SNHLY and CDR2 is FYNNEI. V was shortened by 4 bases and J by 5 bases, with 5 bases between the two germline ends. The CDR3 has 11 amino acids. In DNA, the CDR3 is TGTGCCAGCAGTGCCGGGGAGACCCAGTACTTC. Translating gives CASSAGETQYF.

Turning to this clone: This same CDR3 is encoded by further DNA sequences in the sample. The chain combines TRBV19 with TRBJ2-2; TRBD1 matches at 7 bases. V was pared by 3 bases and J by 5 bases, with 6 bases of the junction left unmatched. Germline V lookup: CDR1 LNHDA, CDR2 SQIVND (reference sequence). The CDR3 loop spans 15 amino acids. CDR3 loop: CASSILDRDTGELFF. CDR3 in DNA: TGTGCCAGTAGTATTTTAGACAGGGATACCGGGGAGCTGTTTTTT.

This clone was counted once. The J gene is TRBJ2-3, the V gene TRBV4-1; the D gene is possibly TRBD2 (5 bases). The germline gives CDR1 MGHRA, CDR2 YSYEKL. The CDR3 is 17 residues long. V was trimmed by 3 bases and J by 0 bases, leaving 16 bases between them. The CDR3, as DNA: TGCGCCAGCAGCCAGGTCATGTTCGGGGTTAGCACAGATACGCAGTATTTT. Encoded protein: CASSQVMFGVSTDTQYF.

V is TRBV6-1 and J is TRBJ2-2; D is uncertain. Germline values: CDR1 MNHNS, CDR2 SASEGT. The CDR3 has 12 residues. Trimming shortened V by 3 bases and J by 4 bases, and 3 bases separated the two germline ends. DNA for the CDR3: TGTGCCAGCAGTGACGCCACCGGGGAGCTGTTTTTT. As protein: CASSDATGELFF.

The chain uses TRBV19 and TRBJ2-5; the match to TRBD1 covers 7 bases. This CDR3 has 14 residues. Germline values: CDR1 LNHDA, CDR2 SQIVND (reference sequence). Germline trimming cut 8 bases from V and 4 bases from J; bases unmatched to any gene: 10. The CDR3 region has the DNA TGTGCCAGTCGGTCAGGGGGTCTAGGAGAGACCCAGTACTTC. Its translation is CASRSGGLGETQYF.

As regards this clone: The sample holds other DNA sequences that translate to the same CDR3. V and J are TRBV4-1 and TRBJ1-1; possible D gene TRBD1, 5 bases. V dropped 4 bases and J dropped 4 bases, with 10 bases sitting between them. This CDR3 is built from 13 residues. Germline lookup yields CDR1 MGHRA and CDR2 YSYEKL. CDR3 sequence reads: CASSPLGGTEAFF. The CDR3 region has the DNA TGCGCCAGCAGCCCATTGGGGGGCACTGAAGCTTTCTTT.

This rearrangement joins TRBV30 to TRBJ1-1, with D possibly matching TRBD1 (5 bases). In germline, CDR1 is GTSNPN, CDR2 SVGIG (reference sequence). The CDR3 is 13 amino acids. Trimming removed 2 bases from V and 5 bases from J, with 12 bases in between. DNA for the CDR3: TGTGCCTGGAGTACCGCCCCAGGGACTGAAGCTTTCTTT. Translation: CAWSTAPGTEAFF. Full variable domain (remainder filled in from reference TRBV30 and TRBJ1-1): SQTIHQWPATLVQPVGSPLSLECTVEGTSNPNLYWYRQAAGRGLQLLFYSVGIGQISSEVPQNLSASRPQDRQFILSSKKLLLSDSGFYLCAWSTAPGTEAFFGQGTRLTVV.

The chain carries TRBV12-5 and TRBJ2-1; 7 nucleotides line up with TRBD2. CDR3 size: 17 residues. Germline V gene lookup returns CDR1 LGHNT and CDR2 FRNRAP. V shed 0 bases, J shed 0 bases, and the junction held 5 bases outside the gene matches. The CDR3 DNA is TGTGCTAGTGGTTTGGTATCTGGCGGGAGCTCCTACAATGAGCAGTTCTTC. Protein product: CASGLVSGGSSYNEQFF. The variable domain in full, with the rest retrieved from reference TRBV12-5 and TRBJ2-1, is DARVTQTPRHKVTEMGQEVTMRCQPILGHNTVFWYRQTMMQGLELLAYFRNRAPLDDSGMPKDRFSAEMPDATLATLKIQPSEPRDSAVYFCASGLVSGGSSYNEQFFGPGTRLTVL.

The chain employs TRBV14 and TRBJ2-5, with TRBD2 matching 10 bases. Germline values: CDR1 SGHDN, CDR2 FVKESK. Trimming took 4 bases from V and 7 from J; bases not matched to a gene: 12. The CDR3 runs 16 residues. CDR3 region: CASSLTLLAGIGTQYF. CDR3 DNA: TGTGCCAGCAGCCTCACCTTACTAGCGGGGATCGGGACCCAGTACTTC.

V gene TRBV6-5 combines with J gene TRBJ2-7, with 8 bases that match TRBD1. CDR3 size: 14 residues. V gave up 5 bases and J gave up 4 bases; unmatched junction bases: 7. In germline, CDR1 is MNHEY, CDR2 SVGAGI. The CDR3 sequence: CASSHRQGIYEQYF. For the CDR3, the DNA is TGTGCCAGCAGTCACCGACAGGGGATATACGAGCAGTACTTC.

The chain's CDR3 is CASPISEQFF. The CDR3 DNA is TGCGCCAGCCCGATCAGTGAGCAGTTCTTC. The V gene is TRBV10-2, the J gene TRBJ2-1; D is undetermined. This CDR3 comprises 10 residues. CDR1 and CDR2 (germline): WSHSY, SAAADI. Trimming removed 8 bases at V and 9 bases at J, with 8 bases between.

CDR3 in amino acids: CASTRASTDTQYF. CDR3 DNA sequence: TGTGCCAGCACTAGGGCCAGCACAGATACGCAGTATTTT. The chain joins TRBV6-5 to TRBJ2-3, with D uncertain. The CDR3 spans 13 residues. V dropped 7 bases and J dropped 0 bases, with 8 bases sitting between them. The germline V gene has CDR1 MNHEY and CDR2 SVGAGI.

The gene calls are TRBV10-2 and TRBJ2-3, with TRBD1 identical over 7 bases. The CDR3 consists of 15 residues. The V gene's germline CDR1 is WSHSY and CDR2 SAAADI. V dropped 7 bases and J dropped 6; count of bases not matched to a gene: 13. The DNA for the CDR3 is TGCGCCAGCATTGCCCGGGGACAGACCTTCGATACGCAGTATTTT. Its translation: CASIARGQTFDTQYF.

This clone was seen just once. This chain uses TRBV5-4 with TRBJ2-1; 8 nucleotides match TRBD2. The CDR3 is made up of 15 amino acids. V lost 4 bases and J lost 2; bases outside the gene matches: 5. CDR1 and CDR2 from the germline V gene are SGHNT and YYREEE (reference sequence). The CDR3: CASSPVAGTYNEQFF. The CDR3 DNA is TGTGCCAGCAGCCCGGTAGCGGGAACCTACAATGAGCAGTTCTTC.

Comments on this clone: This same CDR3 is encoded by further DNA sequences in the sample. CDR3 amino acids: CASSLAGATYEQYF. In DNA form, the CDR3 reads TGTGCCAGCAGCTTAGCGGGAGCAACCTACGAGCAGTACTTC. The V gene is TRBV7-2, the J gene TRBJ2-7; possible D gene TRBD2, 5 bases. Germline values: CDR1 SGHTA, CDR2 FQGNSA. CDR3 length: 14 residues. Trimming shortened V by 0 bases and J by 2 bases, and 8 bases separated the two germline ends. Full variable domain (rest looked up from reference TRBV7-2 and TRBJ2-7): GAGVSQSPSNKVTEKGKDVELRCDPISGHTALYWYRQSLGQGLEFLIYFQGNSAPDKSGLPSDRFSAERTGGSVSTLTIQRTQQEDSAVYLCASSLAGATYEQYFGPGTRLTVT.

The rearrangement uses TRBV30 and TRBJ2-7, with TRBD2 as a possible D gene (5 bases). The CDR3 extends over 13 amino acids. Looked up from germline, CDR1 is GTSNPN and CDR2 is SVGIG (reference sequence). Trimming took 1 base from V and 3 from J, leaving 10 bases between them. The chain's CDR3 is CAWSAGIIYEQYF. In nucleotides, the CDR3 is TGTGCCTGGAGTGCCGGGATCATCTACGAGCAGTACTTC.

The gene calls are TRBV30 and TRBJ2-3; TRBD2 aligns across 8 bases. Losses at the gene ends were 2 bases for V and 4 bases for J; bases not matched to a gene: 8. The CDR3 runs 15 residues. Germline lookup yields CDR1 GTSNPN and CDR2 SVGIG (reference sequence). The CDR3 coding sequence is TGTGCCTGGAGTAAGGTAGCGGGAAACGCAGATACGCAGTATTTT. Protein sequence: CAWSKVAGNADTQYF.

The chain has TRBV9 and TRBJ2-7; no firm D call. This CDR3 spans 15 amino acids. V gave up 0 bases and J gave up 2 bases, with 12 bases separating them. Germline CDR1 reads SGDLS; CDR2 reads YYNGEE. The CDR3: CASSVDVPPPYEQYF. The CDR3 region has the DNA TGTGCCAGCAGCGTAGACGTTCCGCCGCCCTACGAGCAGTACTTC.

This chain joins TRBV4-1 and TRBJ2-7; 10 bases map to TRBD2. There are 16 residues in the CDR3. Per germline, CDR1 MGHRA and CDR2 YSYEKL. The ends lost 4 bases at V and 2 bases at J; junction bases unmatched: 8. The CDR3 DNA reads as TGCGCCAGCAGCCTCGAAGGACTAGCGGATCCCTACGAGCAGTACTTC. It codes for CASSLEGLADPYEQYF.

The V call is TRBV19, the J call TRBJ1-6; D is perhaps TRBD1 (5 bases). In germline, CDR1 is LNHDA, CDR2 SQIVND (reference sequence). The ends were cut back, 5 bases at V and 0 bases at J, with 14 bases in the middle. The CDR3 is 17 amino acids. CDR3 sequence (DNA): TGTGCCAGTAGTGGAGGGACTGCGAGCTCCTATAATTCACCCCTCCACTTT. It encodes CASSGGTASSYNSPLHF.

This chain uses TRBV2 with TRBJ2-3; D is perhaps TRBD1 (5 bases). Germline lookup yields CDR1 SNHLY and CDR2 FYNNEI. CDR3 length: 15 residues. Trimming cost V 3 bases and J 1 base, with 11 bases left between them. In DNA, the CDR3 is TGTGCCAGCAGTGAGTTCAGGGTAGGCACAGATACGCAGTATTTT. This gives the protein CASSEFRVGTDTQYF.

The V call is TRBV5-8, the J call TRBJ1-5, with D perhaps TRBD1 (6 bases). This CDR3 has 14 amino acids. Trimming cost V 5 bases and J 0 bases, with 9 bases left between them. The germline V gene has CDR1 SGHTS and CDR2 YDEGEE. Written as DNA, the CDR3 is TGTGCCAGCAGTTGGGGGCGTAGCAATCAGCCCCAGCATTTT. This codes for CASSWGRSNQPQHF.

The V and J genes are TRBV27 and TRBJ2-7; D may be TRBD1 (6 bases). The CDR3 contains 13 residues. Trimming removed 6 bases at V and 0 bases at J, with 9 bases between. Germline values: CDR1 MNHEY, CDR2 SMNVEV (reference sequence). CDR3 nucleotides: TGTGCCAGCAGCCCACAGGGCTCCTACGAGCAGTACTTC. Its translation is CASSPQGSYEQYF.

This chain joins TRBV7-2 and TRBJ2-7; 7 nucleotides line up with TRBD1. Germline lookup yields CDR1 SGHTA and CDR2 FQGNSA. The length of the CDR3 is 15 residues. Trimming at V came to 4 bases and at J to 6 bases, leaving 12 bases not matched to a gene. Here the CDR3 DNA reads TGTGCCAGCAGCTCCTCGACAGGGCTAACCCTCGAGCAGTACTTC. Its protein is CASSSSTGLTLEQYF.

The V and J genes are TRBV7-3 and TRBJ1-6, with 12 bases lining up with TRBD1. Trimming at V came to 4 bases and at J to 10 bases, leaving 8 bases not matched to a gene. The germline CDR1 and CDR2 sequences are SGHTA and FQGTGA. This CDR3 has 16 residues. CDR3 residues: CASSSYGTGGSSPLHF. For the CDR3, the DNA is TGTGCCAGCAGCTCATACGGGACAGGGGGCTCCTCACCCCTCCACTTT.

This chain connects TRBV12-2 to TRBJ2-5. TRBV12-2 is deemed a pseudogene. This CDR3 has 17 amino acids. The CDR3 nucleotides are TGTGCAAGTCGCGCGTTCGTTGCCTTACAACGCCAAGAGACCCAGTACTTC. It specifies CASRAFVALQRQETQYF.

This clone was counted once. The chain couples TRBV10-3 to TRBJ2-2, with a possible D match to TRBD2 (5 bases). The CDR3 is made up of 15 amino acids. V was pared by 2 bases and J by 2 bases, with 9 bases between. Germline V lookup: CDR1 ENHRY, CDR2 SYGVKD. CDR3 coding DNA: TGTGCCATCAGTGAGAGAAGCGGAAACACCGGGGAGCTGTTTTTT. It translates to CAISERSGNTGELFF.

CDR3 in DNA: TGTGCCAGCTCACCACGGGACAGCTGGTCCCAAGAGACCCAGTACTTC. The encoded protein is CASSPRDSWSQETQYF. The chain joins TRBV18 to TRBJ2-5; 7 nucleotides line up with TRBD1. Germline V gene data show CDR1 as KGHSH and CDR2 as LQKENI. The CDR3 consists of 16 residues. V lost 1 base, J lost 1 base, and 6 bases stayed unmatched. The variable domain in full, completed from reference TRBV18 and TRBJ2-5, reads NAGVMQNPRHLVRRRGQEARLRCSPMKGHSHVYWYRQLPEEGLKFMVYLQKENIIDESGMPKERFSAEFPKEGPSILRIQQVVRGDSAAYFCASSPRDSWSQETQYFGPGTRLLVL.

V gene TRBV28 combines with J gene TRBJ1-2; D is undetermined. The ends were cut back, 3 bases at V and 1 base at J, with 9 bases in the middle. Per the germline V gene, CDR1 is MDHEN and CDR2 is SYDVKM. The CDR3 loop spans 14 amino acids. CDR3 sequence reads: CASSFRLFNYGYTF. CDR3 coding DNA: TGTGCCAGCAGTTTCCGACTGTTTAACTATGGCTACACCTTC.

J is TRBJ2-7 and V is TRBV28; a weak D match, TRBD1 (8 bases). This CDR3 has 14 amino acids. CDR1 is MDHEN, CDR2 SYDVKM, per germline. CDR3 loop: CVVIGGTGPYEQYF. In DNA, the CDR3 is TGTGTCGTCATCGGGGGGACAGGCCCCTACGAGCAGTACTTC.

On this clone itself: The same CDR3 is also encoded by other DNA sequences in this sample. The rearrangement uses TRBV30 and TRBJ2-7; tentative D call: TRBD2 (7 bases). The CDR3 has 12 residues. Germline V lookup: CDR1 GTSNPN, CDR2 SVGIG (reference sequence). Trimming removed 2 bases from V and 3 bases from J, with 8 bases in between. The CDR3 sequence is CAWSRGGYEQYF. The CDR3 coding sequence is TGTGCCTGGAGTAGGGGGGGCTACGAGCAGTACTTC.